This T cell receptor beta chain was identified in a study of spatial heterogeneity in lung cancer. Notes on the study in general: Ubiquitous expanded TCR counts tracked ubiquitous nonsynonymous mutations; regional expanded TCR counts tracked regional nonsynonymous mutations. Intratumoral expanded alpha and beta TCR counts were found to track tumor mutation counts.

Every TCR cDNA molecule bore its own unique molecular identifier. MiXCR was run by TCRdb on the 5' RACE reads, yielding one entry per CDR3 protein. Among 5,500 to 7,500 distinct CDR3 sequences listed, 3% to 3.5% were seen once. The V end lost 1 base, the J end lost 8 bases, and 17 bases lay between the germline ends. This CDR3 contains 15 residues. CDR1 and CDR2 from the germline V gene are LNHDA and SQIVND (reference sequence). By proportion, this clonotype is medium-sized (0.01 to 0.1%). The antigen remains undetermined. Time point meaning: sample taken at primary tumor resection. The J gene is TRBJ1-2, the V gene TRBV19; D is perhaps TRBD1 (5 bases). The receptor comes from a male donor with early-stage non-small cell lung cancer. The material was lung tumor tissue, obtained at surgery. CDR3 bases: TGTGCCAGTAGTATAGCAAGGGCCAGGGAAGACGGCTACACCTTC. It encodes CASSIARAREDGYTF.